A single sample gave rise to the 4 T cell receptor beta chains below, sequenced in a study of Graves' ophthalmopathy and Graves' hyperthyroidism (dated by TCRdb to the late 2010s). TCRdb lists the instrument as Illumina HiSeq 2000. TCR beta CDR3 regions were amplified from RNA transcripts for repertoire sequencing. HTBI primers and the Qiagen OneStep RT-PCR kit were used in a first-round RT-PCR, which was followed by a second-round multiplex PCR, size selection and purification. TCRdb reworked the public reads: Q25 trimming with fastp, MiXCR clone assembly, productive beta chains retained. Rows are unified per CDR3 protein, each entry keeping the most common DNA and genes. The sample table shows over a million distinct CDR3 sequences, and roughly 35% are seen once. 11% of the sample goes to the ten largest clones. The sample taken for sequencing was peripheral blood or thyroid tissue (not recorded which). These receptors were collected from an adult man with Graves' hyperthyroidism.

The chain uses TRBV5-1 and TRBJ1-1; possibly TRBD1 for D (6 bases). Germline assignment: CDR1 SGHRS and CDR2 YFSETQ. The CDR3 spans 13 residues. V was cut by 0 bases and J by 8 bases, with 11 bases left in between. The CDR3 DNA sequence: TGCGCCAGCAGCTTGGCAGGGGCGCTGGAAGCTTTCTTT. Its translation: CASSLAGALEAFF.

This chain joins TRBV5-1 and TRBJ1-5, with D possibly matching TRBD1 (5 bases). The CDR3 contains 14 residues. CDR1 is SGHRS, CDR2 YFSETQ, per germline. V dropped 3 bases and J dropped 3 bases, with 10 bases sitting between them. The CDR3, as DNA: TGCGCCAGCAGCTCGGGCGGACACAATCAGCCCCAGCATTTT. As protein: CASSSGGHNQPQHF.

This clonotype occurred a few times. V usage is TRBV9 and J usage is TRBJ1-3, with D uncertain. CDR1 and CDR2 (germline): SGDLS, YYNGEE. This CDR3 is built from 15 residues. The V end lost 2 bases, the J end lost 0 bases, and 9 bases lay between the germline ends. CDR3 loop: CASSVTGHSGNTIYF. CDR3 in DNA: TGTGCCAGCAGCGTTACGGGCCACTCTGGAAACACCATATATTTT.

At least ten counts were recorded for this clonotype. The chain links TRBV6-1 to TRBJ1-2; the D gene is possibly TRBD1 (5 bases). The CDR3 loop spans 10 amino acids. V lost 6 bases to trimming and J lost 8 bases, with 7 bases between them. Germline-derived CDR1 and CDR2 are MNHNS and SASEGT. CDR3 sequence reads: CASSGGGYTF. The CDR3 DNA is TGTGCCAGCAGCGGGGGAGGCTACACCTTC.